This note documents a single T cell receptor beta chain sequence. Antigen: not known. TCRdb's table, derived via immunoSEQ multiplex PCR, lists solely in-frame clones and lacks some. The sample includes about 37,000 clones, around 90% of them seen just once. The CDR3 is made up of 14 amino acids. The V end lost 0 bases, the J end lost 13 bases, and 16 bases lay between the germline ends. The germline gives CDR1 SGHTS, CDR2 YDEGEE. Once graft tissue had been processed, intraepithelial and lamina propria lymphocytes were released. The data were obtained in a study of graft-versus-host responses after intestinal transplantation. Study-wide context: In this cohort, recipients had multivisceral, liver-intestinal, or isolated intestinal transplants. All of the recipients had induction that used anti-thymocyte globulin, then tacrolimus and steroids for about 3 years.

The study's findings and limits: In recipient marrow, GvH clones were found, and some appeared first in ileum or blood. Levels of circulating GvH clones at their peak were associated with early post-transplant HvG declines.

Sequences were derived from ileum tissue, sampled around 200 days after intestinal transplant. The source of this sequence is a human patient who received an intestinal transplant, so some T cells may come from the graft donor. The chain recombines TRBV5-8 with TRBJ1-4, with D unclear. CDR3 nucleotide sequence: TGTGCCAGCAGCTTGGTCGGGCGGTCCTACGGACTGTTTTTT. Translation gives CASSLVGRSYGLFF.